The clone carrying this T cell receptor (beta chain) was seen only a few times. Naive CD8 populations comprised CD45RO-negative cells positively selected for CCR7, excluding terminally differentiated effector memory CD45RA+ cells. V was pared by 5 bases and J by 3 bases, with 9 bases of the junction left unmatched. The CDR3 has 15 residues. The V gene's germline CDR1 is SEHNR and CDR2 FQNEAQ (reference sequence). The sample is drawn from a study of shared clonotypes between healthy human individuals. Profiled with immunoSEQ multiplex PCR; TCRdb holds only in-frame clones, not every one. Among roughly 770,000 clones listed, about 96% were seen once.

Sequenced input: naive CD8+ T cells sorted from blood. The chain joins TRBV7-9 to TRBJ2-7; 8 nucleotides match TRBD1. This receptor was taken from a man between 25 and 39 years old in good health. CDR3 region: CASSAPTDRDYEQYF. In nucleotides, the CDR3 is TGTGCCAGCAGCGCCCCTACGGACAGGGACTACGAGCAGTACTTC.